This TCR beta chain comes out of a study of blood T cell repertoires in COVID-19 (dated by TCRdb to the early 2020s). Notes on the research overall: Samples from collaborators originated in the United States, Italy and Spain and spanned both the acute and convalescent phases of COVID-19. The prospective study material was composed of cDNA or gDNA derived from T cells, B-cell-depleted T cells, or PBMCs. Samples were obtained from the ongoing ImmuneRACE study (first 160 participants) and from 1,254 subjects provided by 6 global collaborators. Deeply sampled blood TCRbeta repertoires from subjects exposed to, actively infected with, or recovered from COVID-19 were included in the dataset. Nearly every sample came with metadata listing a de-identified subject ID, COVID-19 status, age in years and sex. HLA class I and class II types, where available, came from metadata supplied by the sample provider rather than from assay-based typing. A freely available public database, intended as a resource for researchers studying the immune response to SARS-CoV-2, is where the repertoires were released.

As to this clone: Its antigen has not been determined. No base-level quality is on record; no much larger clone is a single base apart.

Study-wide findings and limitations: The amount of clinical and demographic metadata varied by source and participant and was provided uncurated.

TCRbeta CDR3 regions were amplified from genomic DNA by means of the immunoSEQ Assay, a bias-controlled multiplex PCR. Regarding the original processing steps: Within the assay, amplification of reference gene primers was used to estimate how many nucleated cells each sample contained. Sequence reads were collapsed and filtered to measure the absolute abundance of every unique TCRbeta CDR3 rearrangement. For each sample, productive Simpson clonality was calculated as the square root of Simpson's diversity index over productive rearrangements. This is the immuneACCESS table as TCRdb keeps it, with only in-frame sequences that have V and J called. A part of the clones is gone; compared with another copy, unresolved V genes explain less than half, and the rest is unexplained. V and J calls and clone size are as listed in that table; D and trimming were resolved from the DNA. The sample records fewer than 250,000 clones, around nine tenths of which are singletons. Clones ranked in the top ten supply approximately 1.5% of the sample.

Another Seattle source contributed samples from volunteer blood donors who had recovered from COVID-19. Collaborating institutions collected whole blood in K2EDTA tubes following their own protocols. For TCRbeta analysis, collaborator samples were shipped as frozen whole blood, as isolated PBMCs, or as DNA extracted from either sample type. The TCR comes from a woman in her fifties or sixties who had recovered from COVID-19. Material: peripheral blood.

The CDR3 sequence is CASSLGGQGPSYEQYF. The nucleotides are TGTGCCAGCAGCTTAGGGGGACAGGGTCCCTCCTACGAGCAGTACTTC. Recombination joined TRBV7-2 with TRBJ2-7; 9 central nucleotides agree with TRBD1. V is trimmed back by 1 base and J by 0 bases, and the junction contains 4 bases that no gene match accounts for. The CDR3 numbers 16 residues from cysteine through phenylalanine. Of the read, only the CDR3 DNA is kept; its 48 bases are in frame from base 1. The germline V gene specifies SGHTA as CDR1 and FQGNSA as CDR2.